This T cell receptor beta chain was captured by sequencing in a study of blood T cell repertoires in COVID-19. The protocol was immunoSEQ multiplex PCR, while the TCRdb copy is restricted to in-frame clones and leaves out a portion. There are around 100,000 clones in the sample; about 80% occur only once, and about a quarter lies in the top ten. Germline CDR1 and CDR2: LGHDT and YNNKEL (reference sequence). There are 15 residues in the CDR3. Between the trimmed V and J ends, which lost 7 bases and 0 bases, there was a span of 14 bases. This receptor was identified in a human donor in a cohort sampled during active COVID-19. Sequencing was done on a sample of peripheral blood. The rearrangement joins TRBV3-1 (or the pseudogene TRBV3-2) to TRBJ2-3, with D hard to call. The CDR3 DNA reads as TGTGCCAGCACCCAGACTCAGCTTAGCACAGATACGCAGTATTTT. Residues: CASTQTQLSTDTQYF.